This TCR beta chain originates from a study of CD8 T cells in ankylosing spondylitis (TCRdb year 2017). Concerning the study at large: T cell receptor beta repertoires were profiled in healthy donors and ankylosing spondylitis patients so that disease-linked TCR variants could be found. Peripheral blood was sampled, and synovial fluid was also collected from ankylosing spondylitis patients. The full study cohort comprised 25 ankylosing spondylitis patients and approximately 100 healthy donors. Points the paper makes about the study in general: Blood from ankylosing spondylitis patients appeared to be characterized by a TCR beta motif made up of under 10 highly homologous amino acid variants. Some motif variants were previously reported in synovial fluid and blood of reactive arthritis patients, suggesting common disease-initiation mechanisms. The disease-linked clones had a CD8+ phenotype and were found at relatively low frequencies in peripheral blood. According to the report, matched synovial fluid samples from ankylosing spondylitis patients were significantly enriched for the disease-linked clones.

This clonotype was counted at least ten times. What antigen it recognizes has not been identified. No per-base quality is available; no much larger clone lies one base away. The instrument given in TCRdb is Illumina HiSeq 2500. TCR beta libraries were prepared by quantitative 5'-RACE with molecular barcodes. As for the original processing: A new computational method, built on a probabilistic model of VDJ rearrangement, was used to identify disease-linked TCR variants. Using fastp trimming at Q25 and MiXCR clonotype assembly, TCRdb reanalyzed the public sequencing data and kept in-frame beta chains. Under each unique CDR3 protein, matching rows form one entry showing the most common genes and DNA. It is TCRdb's table, rather than the study itself, that gives the V and J calls and clone size. Here the sample has 100,000 to 150,000 distinct CDR3 sequences; roughly 18% occur a single time. The top ten clones comprise 30% to 35% of the sample.

Sequenced input: blood, either unsorted or a sorted T cell fraction (not recorded which). This TCR was recovered from a male donor with ankylosing spondylitis.

The CDR3 has the sequence CASSPRDLLEQYF. The base sequence is TGTGCCAGTTCCCCCCGGGACCTACTCGAGCAGTACTTC. The V and J genes are TRBV7-9 and TRBJ2-7, with the D assignment possibly TRBD1 or TRBD2, given 5 matching bases for each. Per the germline V gene (reference sequence), SEHNR is the CDR1 and FQNEAQ is the CDR2. V gives up 9 bases and J gives up 6 bases, and the segment between their germline ends measures 18 bases. From cysteine to phenylalanine, the CDR3 is 13 amino acids long. The DNA shown is the 39-base CDR3, in frame from base 1.